This TCR beta chain emerged from a study of vaccination effects on CD4 cells after COVID-19 (dated by TCRdb to between 2022 and 2023). Broadly, across the study: Post-vaccine samples across the study were collected a median of 72 days after the second dose, with a range of 14 to 241. The Oncomine TCR Beta short-read assay on an Illumina iSeq 100 was used to sequence cultures from other donors in the study. The study compared SARS-CoV-2 spike-specific CD4+ TCR repertoires before and after mRNA vaccination in COVID-19 convalescent patients and infection-naive vaccine recipients. The full study included roughly 10 COVID-19 convalescent patients and a few SARS-CoV-2-naive healthy vaccine recipients. General conclusions and limits of the study: Only a small number of convalescent patients were included, and no early post-infection timepoints were available, which limited the study. Among healthy vaccine recipients, nearly all vaccine-induced clones were SARS-CoV-2 mono-reactive, and just 1 of 255 was cross-reactive with common cold coronaviruses. At late post-vaccination timepoints, both infection-induced and vaccine-induced clones showed marked clonal contraction, consistent with waning T cell responses.

Details on this clone: Its recognized antigen is unknown. It has no much larger one-base neighbor in the sample; base qualities were not kept.

The library came from the immunoSEQ multiplex PCR assay. DNA from the cultured and isolated CD4+ T cells underwent TCR beta CDR3 sequencing. In the source study's methods: Non-productive TCR sequences were discarded, and reads were trimmed to the CDR3 region, with only CDR3s of 7 or more amino acids retained. Antigen-specific clonotypes were identified with the MANAFEST web app by comparing expansion in peptide wells against reference cultures. For clones to be considered positive, expansion at FDR<0.05 versus reference and all other wells, an odds ratio above 5, and a frequency above 0.1% in two replicate wells were required. A clonotype was called cross-reactive if it was significantly expanded both in SARS-CoV-2 spike wells and in at least one common cold coronavirus spike condition. CDR3 similarity was assessed by Levenshtein distance with the stringdist R package, and unrooted trees were built with ape in R 3.6.1. TCRdb re-hosts the immuneACCESS table, in-frame sequences only. Its copies lack some clones; in the studies checked, an unresolved V gene accounts for under half of them, and the cause for the rest is not known. V, J and clone size are those of that table, while D and trimming were read from the DNA. The sample table shows about 69,000 clones, and roughly 81% are seen once. Roughly 1.4% of the sample comes from the top ten.

The junction shows trimming of 0 bases on V and 2 bases on J, plus 5 bases between the germline ends. Sequences SGHRS (CDR1) and YFSETQ (CDR2) are obtained from the germline V gene. The CDR3 holds 14 amino acids from the cysteine to the phenylalanine. The sequence is cut down to CDR3 DNA, 42 bases in frame from base 1. The ViraFEST assay stimulated PBMC with viral peptide pools and then used TCR sequencing to identify antigen-specific CD4+ T cell clonotypes by expansion. After about 10 days of culture, CD4+ T cells were isolated with the EasySep CD4+ T cell isolation kit. Each participant received two doses of an mRNA SARS-CoV-2 vaccine, either BNT162b2 or mRNA-1273. The absence of prior SARS-CoV-2 infection in healthy vaccine recipients was confirmed by negative nucleocapsid antibodies before and after vaccination. Each well held over 1.5 million PBMC cultured in IMDM containing approximately 5% human AB serum, 8 to 10 IU/ml IL-2 and gentamicin, along with about 9.3 ug/ml peptides. On days 3 and 7, half of the culture medium was replaced with fresh IL-2-containing medium. Unless noted otherwise, every peptide stimulation condition was cultured in triplicate wells. PBMC were separated from whole blood using Ficoll-Paque Plus gradient centrifugation and were then either cryopreserved at -140C or used fresh. Overlapping peptide pools spanned the spike proteins of SARS-CoV-2 and the common cold coronaviruses HCoV-NL63, HCoV-OC43 and HCoV-229E. The QIAamp micro DNA kit was used to extract genomic DNA from the cultured CD4+ T cells.

The input for sequencing was CD4+ T cells from PBMCs cultured with HCoV-229E spike peptides, taken after COVID-19 vaccination. The sample's cell subset or site label, decoded: HCoV-229E spike overlapping peptide pool stimulation. In this chain, TRBV5-1 is recombined with TRBJ2-2; the D gene identity is not certain. The clonotype originates from a human donor who received a COVID-19 vaccine. The encoded CDR3 is CASSLGKNTGELFF. The sequence in DNA is TGCGCCAGCAGCTTGGGAAAAAACACCGGGGAGCTGTTTTTT.